A selection of T cell receptor beta chains follows, all from one sample in a study of blood T cell repertoires in COVID-19. Assay used: immunoSEQ multiplex PCR; TCRdb lists only in-frame clones, some missing. The sample holds about 170,000 clones, around 90% seen once. The sample was peripheral blood. These receptors all stem from a man aged 50 to 59 who had recovered from COVID-19. The CDR3 runs from the conserved cysteine through the conserved F or W. The D gene is left open where the match is weak. Clone size appears in some rows only: once, few, many, or a class for an expanded clone.

TRBJ2-5 TRBV29-1 13 TRBD1 . TGCAGCGCGGGGACAGGGGTGGTGGAGACCCAGTACTTC CSAGTGVVETQYF
TRBJ1-1 TRBV11-2 15 TRBD1 . TGTGCCAGCAGCGTAGACAGGGGGTTGAACACTGAAGCTTTCTTT CASSVDRGLNTEAFF
TRBJ1-3 TRBV6-2/TRBV6-3 16 . once TGTGCCAGCAGTTACTCGCGGACAGCTCCTGGAAACACCATATATTTT CASSYSRTAPGNTIYF
TRBJ1-5 TRBV19 15 TRBD1 . TGTGCCAGTGAAATACGGGGACAGGGCAATCAGCCCCAGCATTTT CASEIRGQGNQPQHF
TRBJ2-3 TRBV23-1 14 . . TGCGCCAGCAGTCAATTGGACGGGGCAGATACGCAGTATTTT CASSQLDGADTQYF
TRBJ2-7 TRBV11-2 16 TRBD2 . TGTGCCAGCAGCCTTGATTCCGGGACTAGCGCCTACGAGCAGTACTTC CASSLDSGTSAYEQYF
TRBJ2-3 TRBV7-2 16 . . TGTGCCAGCAGCTTCGACCTAGGCACTAGCACAGATACGCAGTATTTT CASSFDLGTSTDTQYF
TRBJ2-1 TRBV24-1 17 TRBD1 once TGTGCCACCAGTGGGGCCCCGGGACAGGGACACTACAATGAGCAGTTCTTC CATSGAPGQGHYNEQFF
TRBJ2-5 TRBV3-1/TRBV3-2 17 TRBD1 once TGTGCCAGCAGCCAACCAGTGGTGGGACAGGGATCAGAGACCCAGTACTTC CASSQPVVGQGSETQYF
TRBJ1-3 TRBV7-8 17 TRBD1 . TGTGCCAGCAGCCCGTTGACAGGGACAACGCCTGGAAACACCATATATTTT CASSPLTGTTPGNTIYF
TRBJ1-5 TRBV7-2 13 . . TGTGCCAGCAGCCGGGATAGCAATCAGCCCCAGCATTTT CASSRDSNQPQHF
TRBJ2-7 TRBV15 13 . . TGTGCCACCAGCAGAGAAGCGGGCTACGAGCAGTACTTC CATSREAGYEQYF
TRBJ1-1 TRBV2 15 . . TGTGCCAGCAGTGGATATGGAACGGGGAACACTGAAGCTTTCTTT CASSGYGTGNTEAFF
TRBJ2-7 TRBV9 15 TRBD1 . TGTGCCAGCAGCGCGGGGACAGGGGGCCTCCACGAGCAGTACTTC CASSAGTGGLHEQYF
TRBJ2-5 TRBV4-3 17 TRBD2 . TGCGCCAGCAGCCATGAATTAGAACCGATCGGGGGGGGGACCCAGTACTTC CASSHELEPIGGGTQYF